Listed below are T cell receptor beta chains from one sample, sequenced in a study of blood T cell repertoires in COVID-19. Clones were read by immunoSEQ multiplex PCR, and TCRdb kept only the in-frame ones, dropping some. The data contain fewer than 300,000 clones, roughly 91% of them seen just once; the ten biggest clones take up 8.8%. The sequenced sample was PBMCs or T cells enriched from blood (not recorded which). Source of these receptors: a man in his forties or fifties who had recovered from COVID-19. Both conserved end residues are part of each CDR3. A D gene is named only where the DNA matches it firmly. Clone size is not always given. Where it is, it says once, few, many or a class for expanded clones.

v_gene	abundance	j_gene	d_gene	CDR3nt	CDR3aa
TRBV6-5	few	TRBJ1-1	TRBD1	TGTGCCAGCAGTTCCATGTATACAGGGGGAGGTTTGGAAGCTTTCTTT	CASSSMYTGGGLEAFF
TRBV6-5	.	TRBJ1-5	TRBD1	TGTGCCAGCACCGGGACAGGGAATCAGCCCCAGCATTTT	CASTGTGNQPQHF
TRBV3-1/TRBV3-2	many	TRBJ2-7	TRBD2	TGTGCCAGCAGCCAAGATCCTGGCCCGGGAGGGGAGCAGTACTTC	CASSQDPGPGGEQYF
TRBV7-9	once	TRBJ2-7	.	TGTGCCAGCAGCTTAATCCCAGGTGGGAGCTCCTACGAGCAGTACTTC	CASSLIPGGSSYEQYF
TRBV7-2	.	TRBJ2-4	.	TGTGCCAGCAGCTTAGTTGTACTCCTAGCCAAAAACATTCAGTACTTC	CASSLVVLLAKNIQYF
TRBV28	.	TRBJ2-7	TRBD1	TGTGCCAGCAGTCTACCCCTCCGGGACAGGGGAGGCTACGAGCAGTACTTC	CASSLPLRDRGGYEQYF
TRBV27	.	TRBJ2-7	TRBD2	TGTGCCAGCAGGGGGACTAGATACTACGAGCAGTACTTC	CASRGTRYYEQYF
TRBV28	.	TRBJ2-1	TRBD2	TGTGCCAGCAGTATCGGGACTAGCGGGAGAAATGAGCAGTTCTTC	CASSIGTSGRNEQFF
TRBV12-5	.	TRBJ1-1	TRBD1	TGTGCTAGTGATCAGGGGGTGACTGAAGCTTTCTTT	CASDQGVTEAFF
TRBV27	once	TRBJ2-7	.	TGTGCCAGCAGTTCCCGGGCGGGTGGGAGCTACGAGCAGTACTTC	CASSSRAGGSYEQYF
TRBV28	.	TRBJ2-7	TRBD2	TGTGCCAGCAGTGCCCACAGAGGCGGGGGAAGCGAGCAGTACTTC	CASSAHRGGGSEQYF
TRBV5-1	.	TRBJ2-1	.	TGCGCCAGCAGCTTCCGAGACAGGCACAGGGATGAGCAGTTCTTC	CASSFRDRHRDEQFF
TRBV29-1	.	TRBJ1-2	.	TGCAGCGTTGGCCGATTGGAGATAAACTATGGCTACACCTTC	CSVGRLEINYGYTF
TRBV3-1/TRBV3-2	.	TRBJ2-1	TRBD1	TGTGCCAGCAGCCAAAACGGACAGGGCCCCCCGTTCTTC	CASSQNGQGPPFF
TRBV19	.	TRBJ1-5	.	TGTGCCAGTAACGATCCCCTTAGGAGGGTTAATCAGCCCCAGCATTTT	CASNDPLRRVNQPQHF
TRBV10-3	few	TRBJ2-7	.	TGTGCCATCAAAAGGGGGAGCTACGAGCAGTACTTC	CAIKRGSYEQYF
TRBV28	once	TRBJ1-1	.	TGTGCCAGCAGTCTAAGGACAGCTATGAACACTGAAGCTTTCTTT	CASSLRTAMNTEAFF
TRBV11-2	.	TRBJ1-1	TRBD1	TGTGCCAGCAGCTTAGGGCAGGGGGTGGTAGCTTTCTTT	CASSLGQGVVAFF
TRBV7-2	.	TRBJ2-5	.	TGTGCCAGCAGCTTAAGGCCCAGTGGGGGGGAGACCCAGTACTTC	CASSLRPSGGETQYF
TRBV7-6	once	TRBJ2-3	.	TGTGCCAGCAGCTTAGGGAGGGCAGATACGCAGTATTTT	CASSLGRADTQYF